The entry below gives a single TCR beta chain sequence along with its context. There is no known antigen for this receptor. Within one base of it there is no much larger clone, and no base qualities were kept. Amplification of TCR beta CDR3 regions was carried out from RNA transcripts. The TCR CDR3 was subjected to a first round of RT-PCR using the HTBI primer set and the Qiagen OneStep RT-PCR kit. Libraries were constructed in a second round of multiplex PCR, after which size selection and purification were carried out. Paired-end sequencing of the libraries was performed with 100 bp reads on an Illumina HiSeq2000. In the authors' own workflow: SOAPnuke was used to process the raw data, with reads discarded if the reads contained adapters or uncalled bases, had a mean Phred below 15, or lacked an exact constant-primer or identifier match. High-quality paired reads were merged using COPE v1.2.5, and each unique nucleotide sequence was defined as a clonotype. Clonotypes were aligned to IMGT TRBV, TRBD and TRBJ reference segments using MiTCR v1.1. The analysis was restricted to V-J combinations with a frequency above 0.0001, which together covered 99% to 99.2% of the repertoires. A TCS score was defined as the ratio of F50 (clonal expansion) to E x V (chaos), with BLOSUM62-based TCRdist applied between CDR3 peptides within each V-J. Welch's t-statistics and random forest reduced 500 to 550 V-J features to roughly 13, which were used in a naive Bayes classifier (R e1071). The raw public reads went through TCRdb reprocessing: fastp at Q25, MiXCR clone calling, in-frame beta chains kept. Merged by CDR3 protein, the rows form single entries marked with the most common genes and DNA. Here the V and J calls rest on TCRdb's processing, not on the authors' analysis. This sample has 370,000 or so distinct CDR3 sequences in its table, and 25% of those were observed once. The biggest ten clones account for around 70% of the sample.

The sample is drawn from a study of T cells in Graves' hyperthyroidism and ophthalmopathy (dated by TCRdb to between 2019 and 2020). Study-wide context: Peripheral blood samples were taken at the time of initial diagnosis, prior to any treatment. Prospective prediction of ophthalmopathy was tested in an independent validation cohort of approximately 19 hyperthyroidism patients and 15 to 17 patients who later progressed to ophthalmopathy. TCR Vbeta CDR3 sequencing of fewer than 150 peripheral blood samples (approximately 44 ophthalmopathy, 70 to 85 hyperthyroidism and roughly 17 progressor patients) is reported in the paper. Once sampling was done, hyperthyroidism patients were given methimazole at a starting dose of 30 mg daily, whereas ophthalmopathy patients were given high-dose intravenous methylprednisolone. The roughly 90 discovery patients were divided at random into training and test sets in a 7:3 ratio. The study also compared thyroid tissue and blood T-cell repertoires from a handful of Graves' hyperthyroidism patients. To identify distinguishing TCR V-J signatures, a discovery cohort of roughly 100 patients was used, comprising 43 with Graves' ophthalmopathy and around 57 with stable Graves' hyperthyroidism. The research as a whole found: During validation, the model predicted progression to ophthalmopathy a median of around 7 months ahead of onset, with almost 71% sensitivity and about 72% specificity. Most expanded thyroid clonotypes (frequency above 0.001) were also detected in blood, a finding suggesting that blood repertoires may reflect thyroid immune responses. In cross-validation, a model built on a 13 V-J signature told ophthalmopathy apart from stable hyperthyroidism with approximately 90% sensitivity and about 81% specificity, and in testing the same model reached 80%/75%. Sample size was not statistically predetermined, and blinding of investigators to group allocation was not performed.

CDR1 and CDR2, looked up from the germline V gene (reference sequence), are GTSNPN and SVGIG. Including the terminal cysteine and phenylalanine, the CDR3 comprises 16 residues. CDR3 DNA only is kept here, 48 bases in frame from base 1. Trimming leaves V shorter by 5 bases and J shorter by 2 bases, with the junction holding 11 bases beyond the gene matches. Stable Graves' hyperthyroidism was defined as the absence of progression to ophthalmopathy over 18 months of follow-up. Hyperthyroidism patients were newly diagnosed, had a disease duration of under 2 months, and were aged 18 to 65 years. Exclusion was applied to patients with uncontrolled infections, other autoimmune diseases, pregnancy or lactation. Diagnoses were based on clinical symptoms, serum thyroxine and TRAb, thyroid ultrasound and orbital computed tomography. PBMCs were separated from roughly 9.6 ml of fresh peripheral blood using Ficoll-Paque density gradient centrifugation. Total RNA was extracted using Trizol reagent, and RNA quality was assessed on an Agilent 2100 Bioanalyzer.

The material sequenced was blood. The receptor was isolated from a man in his forties or fifties with Graves' hyperthyroidism. Recombination connected TRBV30 to TRBJ2-4, with 8 junctional bases fitting TRBD1. The nucleotides are TGTGCCTGGTCCTTAACAGGGGGACTTCCCAAAAACATTCAGTACTTC. It specifies CAWSLTGGLPKNIQYF.